These 15 T cell receptor beta chains were sequenced from one sample in a study of blood T cell repertoires in COVID-19. TCRdb's copy holds only in-frame clones and misses some; the assay was immunoSEQ multiplex PCR. The sample lists 300,000 to 350,000 clones, 90% seen once, with about 4% in the top ten. Sequencing input: PBMCs or T cells enriched from blood (not recorded which). The receptors stem from a woman between 25 and 40 years old who had been exposed to COVID-19.

This sequence joins TRBV7-2 and TRBJ1-2; unclear D gene. The germline gives CDR1 SGHTA, CDR2 FQGNSA. V was clipped by 5 bases and J by 0 bases, with 4 bases between them. The CDR3 covers 12 residues. The CDR3 reads CASSPSNYGYTF. The DNA of the CDR3 is TGTGCCAGCAGCCCTTCTAACTATGGCTACACCTTC.

This chain joins TRBV5-1 and TRBJ2-3; 11 positions match TRBD2. CDR3 length: 15 amino acids. Losses at the gene ends were 3 bases for V and 9 bases for J; bases not matched to a gene: 9. Per germline, CDR1 SGHRS and CDR2 YFSETQ. CDR3 region: CASSSLAGGLPTQYF. CDR3 in DNA: TGCGCCAGCAGCTCATTAGCGGGGGGGCTCCCGACGCAGTATTTT.

The chain uses TRBV7-2 and TRBJ1-5; D possibly corresponds to TRBD1 (5 bases). Germline V gene lookup returns CDR1 SGHTA and CDR2 FQGNSA. Trimming took 3 bases from V and 4 from J, leaving 13 bases between them. The CDR3 consists of 15 residues. CDR3 protein: CASSLWGQTNQPQHF. Here the CDR3 DNA reads TGTGCCAGCAGCTTGTGGGGCCAGACGAATCAGCCCCAGCATTTT.

The chain is built from TRBV30 and TRBJ1-1; D gene ambiguous. Trimming pared 2 bases from V and 7 bases from J, leaving 14 bases between. CDR1 is GTSNPN and CDR2 is SVGIG in the germline V gene (reference sequence). This CDR3 spans 13 amino acids. CDR3 coding DNA: TGTGCCTGGAGTCGGCGGGCCGAGAGTGAAGCTTTCTTT. Amino acid sequence: CAWSRRAESEAFF.

This chain joins TRBV27 and TRBJ2-2; no clear D. In germline, CDR1 is MNHEY, CDR2 SMNVEV (reference sequence). The germline V and J ends were trimmed by 1 base and 5 bases, with 5 bases remaining between them. This CDR3 is 13 amino acids long. In DNA form, the CDR3 reads TGTGCCAGCAGTTTATTGAGGACCGGGGAGCTGTTTTTT. It codes for CASSLLRTGELFF.

This clone was detected only once. The genes are TRBV7-8 and TRBJ2-3; TRBD2 matches at 8 bases. The CDR3 length is 18 residues. From germline, CDR1 is SGHVS and CDR2 FQNEAQ. V trimming: 5 bases; J trimming: 1 base; junction bases outside the gene matches: 14. Written as DNA, the CDR3 is TGTGCCAGCAGCAAGAACCTGGCGTCACTAGCGGGCACAGATACGCAGTATTTT. Amino acids: CASSKNLASLAGTDTQYF.

This clone was found once. As DNA, the CDR3 is TGCGCCAGCAGTGGGGACAGGCTCGCAACTAATGAAAAACTGTTTTTT. Translation: CASSGDRLATNEKLFF. The chain employs TRBV23-1 and TRBJ1-4; 8 bases are a match to TRBD1. TRBV23-1 carries the ORF label, with uncertain function. The CDR3 contains 16 residues. The trim removed 5 bases at V and 0 bases at J, leaving 5 bases unmatched.

CDR3 nucleotides: TGTGCCAGCAGCTTAGGCGGGGGGGCCGCCGGGGAGCTGTTTTTT. The encoded protein is CASSLGGGAAGELFF. The chain links TRBV13 to TRBJ2-2; 8 positions match TRBD2. Germline trimming cut 0 bases from V and 6 bases from J; bases unmatched to any gene: 3. The CDR3 has 15 amino acids. Germline loops: CDR1 PRHDT, CDR2 FYEKMQ (reference sequence). Full variable domain (rest looked up from reference TRBV13 and TRBJ2-2): AAGVIQSPRHLIKEKRETATLKCYPIPRHDTVYWYQQGPGQDPQFLISFYEKMQSDKGSIPDRFSAQQFSDYHSELNMSSLELGDSALYFCASSLGGGAAGELFFGEGSRLTVL.

This clone appeared a single time. This chain uses TRBV18 with TRBJ1-5, with a tentative D call TRBD1 (6 bases). Looked up from germline, CDR1 is KGHSH and CDR2 is LQKENI. The V end was cut by 6 bases, the J end by 6 bases, with 12 bases between. This CDR3 comprises 13 residues. In DNA, the CDR3 is TGTGCCAGCTCGGGGGCTAAGGGTCAGCCCCAGCATTTT. Encoded protein: CASSGAKGQPQHF.

This chain connects TRBV30 to TRBJ1-2; tentatively, D is TRBD1 (6 bases). Germline V gene data show CDR1 as GTSNPN and CDR2 as SVGIG (reference sequence). Trimming left V 2 bases short and J 3 bases short, with 40 bases between. CDR3 length: 23 residues. The CDR3 spells CAWSPRQDVGLDETQPPHYGYTF. Here the CDR3 DNA reads TGTGCCTGGAGTCCCCGACAGGATGTAGGACTAGACGAAACCCAACCCCCCCACTATGGCTACACCTTC.

This clone appeared once. The identical CDR3 is also encoded by other nucleotide sequences in the sample. The gene calls are TRBV6-5 and TRBJ2-7; 10 bases are shared with TRBD1. CDR1 MNHEY and CDR2 SVGAGI come from the germline V gene. CDR3 size: 14 residues. Trimming removed 5 bases from V and 4 bases from J; junction bases left unmatched: 5. The chain's CDR3 is CASSPWTGGYEQYF. The CDR3 DNA sequence: TGTGCCAGCAGTCCTTGGACAGGGGGATACGAGCAGTACTTC.

V is TRBV6-2 or TRBV6-3 and J is TRBJ1-1; the D is unclear. The germline V gene encodes CDR1 MNHEY and CDR2 SVGEGT. The V end lost 0 bases, the J end lost 6 bases, and 11 bases lay between the germline ends. The CDR3 loop spans 14 amino acids. The DNA of the CDR3 is TGTGCCAGCAGTTACTCGGCAGTTGTCTCTGAAGCTTTCTTT. Protein product: CASSYSAVVSEAFF.

Only a few counts were recorded for this clone. Other DNA sequences in this sample translate to the same CDR3. The gene calls are TRBV2 and TRBJ1-3; tentatively, D is TRBD1 (5 bases). There are 13 residues in the CDR3. The germline V gene encodes CDR1 SNHLY and CDR2 FYNNEI. V was cut by 5 bases and J by 2 bases, with 7 bases left in between. The CDR3 sequence is CASSLGAGNTIYF. The DNA for the CDR3 is TGTGCCAGCAGTTTAGGGGCTGGAAACACCATATATTTT.

CDR3: CASSYRSNEKLFF. The CDR3 DNA is TGTGCCAGCAGTTACAGGAGTAATGAAAAACTGTTTTTT. The chain couples TRBV6-6 to TRBJ1-4, with D hard to call. The CDR3 consists of 13 residues. CDR1 and CDR2 (germline): MNHNY, SVGAGI (reference sequence). V was pared by 2 bases and J by 4 bases, with 5 bases between.

This sequence joins TRBV5-8 and TRBJ1-2; D might be TRBD1 (5 bases). This CDR3 has 14 amino acids. Deletions cut 0 bases from V and 3 bases from J, with 9 bases between. Germline lookup yields CDR1 SGHTS and CDR2 YDEGEE. The CDR3 DNA reads TGTGCCAGCAGCTTGGCGGGGGACTACTATGGCTACACCTTC. It codes for CASSLAGDYYGYTF.